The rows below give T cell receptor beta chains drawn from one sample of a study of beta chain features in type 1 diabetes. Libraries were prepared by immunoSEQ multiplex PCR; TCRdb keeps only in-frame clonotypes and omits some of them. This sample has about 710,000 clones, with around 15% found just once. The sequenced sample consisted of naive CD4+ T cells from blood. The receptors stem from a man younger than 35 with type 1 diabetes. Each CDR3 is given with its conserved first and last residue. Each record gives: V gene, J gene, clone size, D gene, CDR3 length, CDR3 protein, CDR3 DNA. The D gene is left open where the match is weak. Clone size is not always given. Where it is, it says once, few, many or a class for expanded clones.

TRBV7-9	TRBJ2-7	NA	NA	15	CASSLEPPGSYEQYF	TGTGCCAGCAGCTTAGAGCCCCCGGGTTCCTACGAGCAGTACTTC
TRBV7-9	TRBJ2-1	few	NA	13	CASSASWGDEQFF	TGTGCCAGCAGCGCCTCGTGGGGGGATGAGCAGTTCTTC
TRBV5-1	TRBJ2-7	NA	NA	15	CASSPGQTIKYEQYF	TGCGCCAGCAGCCCGGGACAAACAATTAAATACGAGCAGTACTTC
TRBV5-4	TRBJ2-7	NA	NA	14	CASSLGTRGREQYF	TGTGCCAGCAGCCTGGGGACTCGGGGACGCGAGCAGTACTTC
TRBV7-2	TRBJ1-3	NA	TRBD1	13	CASSGGQGNTIYF	TGTGCCAGCAGCGGGGGACAGGGAAACACCATATATTTT
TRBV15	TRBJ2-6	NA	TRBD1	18	CATSRISRDRSGANVLTF	TGTGCCACCAGCAGAATCTCCCGGGACAGATCTGGGGCCAACGTCCTGACTTTC
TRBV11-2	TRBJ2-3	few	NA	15	CASSLVSVWTDTQYF	TGTGCCAGCAGCTTAGTCTCCGTTTGGACAGATACGCAGTATTTT
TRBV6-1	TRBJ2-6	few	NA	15	CASREGSSGANVLTF	TGTGCCAGCAGGGAGGGTAGCTCTGGGGCCAACGTCCTGACTTTC
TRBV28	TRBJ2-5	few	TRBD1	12	CASSQGAETQYF	TGTGCCAGCAGCCAGGGGGCTGAGACCCAGTACTTC
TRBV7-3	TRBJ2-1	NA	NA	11	CASSFYDEQFF	TGTGCCAGCAGCTTCTATGATGAGCAGTTCTTC
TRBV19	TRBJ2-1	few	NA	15	CASSLRRLIYNEQFF	TGTGCCAGTAGTCTTAGGCGTCTGATCTACAATGAGCAGTTCTTC
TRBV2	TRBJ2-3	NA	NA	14	CASSRDRLTDTQYF	TGTGCCAGCAGTCGGGACCGGCTCACAGATACGCAGTATTTT
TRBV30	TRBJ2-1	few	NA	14	CAWSRDSSYNEQFF	TGTGCCTGGAGTCGTGACAGCTCCTACAATGAGCAGTTCTTC
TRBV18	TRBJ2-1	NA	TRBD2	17	CASSPPVERGLHNEQFF	TGTGCCAGCTCACCACCGGTCGAGCGGGGGCTTCACAATGAGCAGTTCTTC
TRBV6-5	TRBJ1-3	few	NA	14	CASSSPRGGNTIYF	TGTGCCAGCAGCTCTCCAAGGGGAGGAAACACCATATATTTT
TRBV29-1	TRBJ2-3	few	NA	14	CSGKYASSTDTQYF	TGCAGCGGAAAGTACGCGAGTAGCACAGATACGCAGTATTTT
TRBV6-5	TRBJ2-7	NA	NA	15	CASSYSGGQDYEQYF	TGTGCCAGCAGTTACTCGGGAGGACAGGACTACGAGCAGTACTTC
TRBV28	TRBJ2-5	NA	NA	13	CASSPAGQETQYF	TGTGCCAGCAGTCCGGCAGGGCAAGAGACCCAGTACTTC
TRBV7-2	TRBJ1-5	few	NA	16	CASSLEGVGWDQPQHF	TGTGCCAGCAGCTTAGAAGGGGTGGGGTGGGATCAGCCCCAGCATTTT
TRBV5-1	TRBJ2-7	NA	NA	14	CASSRTGTAYEQYF	TGCGCCAGCAGCCGGACCGGGACGGCCTACGAGCAGTACTTC
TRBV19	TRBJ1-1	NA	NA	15	CASSTYPGAQIEAFF	TGTGCCAGTAGTACTTATCCAGGGGCCCAAATTGAAGCTTTCTTT
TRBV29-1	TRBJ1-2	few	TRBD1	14	CSVERGTGGYGYTF	TGCAGCGTTGAAAGGGGGACAGGGGGCTATGGCTACACCTTC
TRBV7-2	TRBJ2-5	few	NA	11	CASSYGETQYF	TGTGCCAGCAGCTACGGGGAGACCCAGTACTTC
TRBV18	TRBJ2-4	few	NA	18	CASSPKLVPAMAKNIQYF	TGTGCCAGCTCACCAAAGCTCGTCCCAGCCATGGCCAAAAACATTCAGTACTTC
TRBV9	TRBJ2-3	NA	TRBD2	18	CASSVGLEGGGFTDTQYF	TGTGCCAGCAGCGTCGGGTTGGAGGGCGGGGGATTCACAGATACGCAGTATTTT
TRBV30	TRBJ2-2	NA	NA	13	CAWRKATAGELFF	TGTGCCTGGAGGAAAGCGACAGCCGGGGAGCTGTTTTTT
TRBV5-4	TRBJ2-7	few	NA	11	CASSLEREQYF	TGTGCCAGCAGCTTGGAACGAGAGCAGTACTTC
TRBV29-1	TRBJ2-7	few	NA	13	CSVGEGQFDEQYF	TGCAGCGTGGGGGAAGGCCAGTTTGACGAGCAGTACTTC
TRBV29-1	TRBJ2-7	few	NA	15	CSVVGGLEERYEQYF	TGCAGCGTTGTAGGCGGGCTGGAGGAGAGGTACGAGCAGTACTTC
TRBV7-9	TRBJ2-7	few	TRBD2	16	CASSFGLAGFSYEQYF	TGTGCCAGCAGCTTCGGACTAGCGGGGTTTTCCTACGAGCAGTACTTC
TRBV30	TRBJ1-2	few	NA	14	CAWRAWATNYGYTF	TGTGCCTGGAGGGCCTGGGCCACTAACTATGGCTACACCTTC